This T cell receptor (beta chain) was recovered during a study of human T cells and chemical hapten exposure (dated by TCRdb to about 2021). At the level of the whole study: For sensitization, 2% DPC in acetone was applied to an approximately 2 cm by approximately 2 cm area of upper inner arm skin. The study tracked peripheral blood TCR repertoire changes in vivo during primary and secondary sensitization to the hapten diphenylcyclopropenone (DPC) in alopecia patients. Patient blood was sampled pre-sensitization (week 0) and at 2, 6 and about 24 weeks after DPC sensitization. Patch testing on the upper back used Finn chambers containing 0.01% DPC, with scoring done after 6 days according to International Contact Dermatitis Research Group standards. Throughout the roughly 23-week study period, patients were also given weekly therapeutic DPC doses on the scalp. Libraries were pooled for sequencing, and variation in per-sample TCR yields was attributed mainly to small differences in library volumes within the pool. Alopecia areata with under or over 50% scalp involvement, alopecia totalis and alopecia universalis were represented in the patient cohort, which was mostly female. About 29 alopecia patients gave blood for TCR sequencing at one to four time points (pre-sensitization, 2, 6 and 24 weeks).

The CDR3 measures 15 amino acids from cysteine to phenylalanine. Solely the CDR3 DNA is kept, with 45 bases framed from the first base. The germline V gene specifies SQVTM as CDR1 and ANQGSEA as CDR2. The junction shows trimming of 7 bases on V and 4 bases on J, plus 22 bases between the germline ends. Here is what the overall study found, with its caveats: Significantly more large CDR3 similarity clusters were formed by expanded TCRs than by pre-sensitization or healthy control sets, consistent with antigen-driven responses. After repeated subsampling, the strength of the expansion versus patch-test correlation and the threshold at which it became significant changed. Patch test score was positively correlated with the number of PT1 expanded TCRs, with significance at thresholds 8, 16 and 32 but not at 4. All patients had alopecia, a presumed autoimmune disease, so their immune response might differ from that of healthy individuals. DPC sensitization did not change the number of TCRs with a frequency above 1 in 1000, and there was no evidence of changes in global repertoire structure.

Receptors were amplified or captured by RACE. TCRdb lists the instrument as NextSeq 500. During library preparation, unique molecular identifiers were attached to individual cDNA molecules so that TCRs could be counted in a quantitative, reproducible way. From each blood RNA sample, both TCR alpha and TCR beta chains were sequenced. The published analysis was carried out like this. Samples had a median of around 92,000 TCRs, with a range from about 23,224 to 750,000. V, J and CDR3 annotation of the TCR reads was carried out using the Decombinator software suite. To make PS versus PT1 abundance plots, every sample was subsampled to the same number of TCRs (28,000). TCRs were defined as expanded if absent before sensitization and observed at least eight times at the 2-week time point. TCRdb handled the public reads itself, with Q25 trimming in fastp and clone calling in MiXCR, and kept productive beta chains. Rows matching on CDR3 protein sequence are summarized as one entry with the most common DNA and genes. The authors' filters were not applied to this entry. This sample holds some 100,000 distinct CDR3 sequences; 9.3% were observed only once. The leading ten clones occupy 2% to 2.5% of the sample.

Read against the paper, the sample's time point label means: patch test 2, 6 weeks after DPC sensitization. This specimen's treatment or condition label, per the study, means: therapeutic diphenylcyclopropenone sensitization with weekly scalp DPC. Blood at each patch-test visit was drawn before the patch test was applied. To be eligible, patients had to be aged 18 to 70, diagnosed with alopecia and judged suitable for DPC therapy, while pregnant patients were excluded. Unfractionated whole blood was collected in Tempus Blood RNA tubes, and total RNA was extracted from that blood. This clonotype has a handful of counts. Its antigen remains undetermined. No much larger clonotype is one base removed from it; base qualities were not supplied.

The TCR originated in a woman in her thirties or forties with alopecia areata. Some clones in this sample may be carry-over from other donors' samples. The chain uses TRBV29-1 and TRBJ2-5; TRBD2 is perhaps the D gene, given 6 matching bases. The specimen was whole blood, collected in connection with sensitization to the hapten diphenylcyclopropenone (DPC). The CDR3 corresponds to CSAALTVRAGETQYF. The nucleotide sequence is given as TGCAGCGCCGCTTTAACAGTTAGAGCGGGAGAGACCCAGTACTTC.